This TCR beta chain originates from a study of cytomegalovirus exposure and HLA in healthy donors. V lost 0 bases to trimming and J lost 2 bases, with 11 bases between them. Per germline, CDR1 SGHDT and CDR2 YYEEEE. CDR3 length equals 15 residues. Amplification used 60 Vbeta primers and 13 Jbeta primers. Clones were read by immunoSEQ multiplex PCR, and TCRdb kept only the in-frame ones, dropping some. The repertoire holds tens of thousands of clones, more than 65% seen once, with 18% in the top ten. The sequencing sample was made of PBMCs. This receptor was taken from an older man in good health and CMV-seropositive. V is TRBV5-6 and J is TRBJ2-5; tentatively, D is TRBD1 (5 bases). CDR3: CASSLVGAVQETQYF. The CDR3 coding sequence is TGTGCCAGCAGCTTGGTAGGGGCGGTACAAGAGACCCAGTACTTC.